This TCR beta chain was sequenced during a study of Ad26.COV2.S vaccination and SARS-CoV-2 variants. Across the study: Once or twice, 56 days apart, Ad26.COV2.S was delivered intramuscularly. Findings of the study overall: Those who received the vaccine showed greater spike-specific TCR breadth than those given placebo. Vaccinated and placebo-treated recipients had similar non-spike TCR breadth.

Indicated treatment: roughly 20 received Ad26.COV2.S at low or high dose, single or two shots; about 5 received placebo; per-sample allocation not given. Sampling occurred on day 63 after the first vaccine or placebo injection. What was given as vaccine was an Ad26 vector encoding Wuhan-strain SARS-CoV-2 spike. Sequenced by immunoSEQ multiplex PCR; TCRdb stores in-frame clones only, minus some. In the table there are roughly 330,000 clones, 90% of which are singletons. Germline-derived CDR1 and CDR2 are LNHDA and SQIVND (reference sequence). The germline V and J ends were trimmed by 6 bases and 1 base, with 7 bases remaining between them. The length of the CDR3 is 14 residues. Concerning this clone: Its antigen is still unknown.

The V call is TRBV19, the J call TRBJ2-6; no firm D call. The sequencing used peripheral blood, collected in a trial of Ad26.COV2.S vaccine versus placebo. This receptor was obtained from a person between 18 and 59 years old who received the Ad26.COV2.S COVID-19 vaccine or a placebo. CDR3 DNA sequence: TGTGCCAGTAGGATCCTGTCTGGGGCCAACGTCCTGACTTTC. This sequence encodes CASRILSGANVLTF.